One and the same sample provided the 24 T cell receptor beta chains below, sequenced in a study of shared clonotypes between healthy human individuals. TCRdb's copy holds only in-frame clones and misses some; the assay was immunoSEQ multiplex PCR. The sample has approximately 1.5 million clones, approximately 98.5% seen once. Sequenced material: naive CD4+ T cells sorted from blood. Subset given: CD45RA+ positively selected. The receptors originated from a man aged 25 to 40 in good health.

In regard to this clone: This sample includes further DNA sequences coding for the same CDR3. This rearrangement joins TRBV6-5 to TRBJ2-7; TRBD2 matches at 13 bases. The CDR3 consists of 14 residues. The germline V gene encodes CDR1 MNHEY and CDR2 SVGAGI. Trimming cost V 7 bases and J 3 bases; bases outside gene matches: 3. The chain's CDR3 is CASTRLAGGYEQYF. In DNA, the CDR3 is TGTGCCAGCACCCGACTAGCGGGGGGCTACGAGCAGTACTTC.

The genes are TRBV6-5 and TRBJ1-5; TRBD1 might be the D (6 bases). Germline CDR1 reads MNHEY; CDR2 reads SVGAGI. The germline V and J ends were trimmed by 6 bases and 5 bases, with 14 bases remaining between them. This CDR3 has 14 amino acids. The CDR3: CASSSVRGDQPQHF. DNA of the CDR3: TGTGCCAGCAGCTCCGTCAGGGGAGATCAGCCCCAGCATTTT.

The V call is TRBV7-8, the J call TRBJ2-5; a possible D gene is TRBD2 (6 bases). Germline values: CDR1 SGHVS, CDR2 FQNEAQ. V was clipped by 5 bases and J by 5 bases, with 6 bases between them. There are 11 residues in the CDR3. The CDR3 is CASSREETQYF. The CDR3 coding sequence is TGTGCCAGCAGCCGGGAGGAGACCCAGTACTTC.

Here the CDR3 DNA reads TGTGCCAGCTGGGCGGGAGAATACTCCTACGAGCAGTACTTC. As protein: CASWAGEYSYEQYF. This sequence joins TRBV28 and TRBJ2-7; 7 nucleotides line up with TRBD2. The CDR3 contains 14 residues. Germline V gives CDR1 MDHEN, CDR2 SYDVKM. V shed 8 bases and J 0 bases; nucleotides not matched to a gene: 7.

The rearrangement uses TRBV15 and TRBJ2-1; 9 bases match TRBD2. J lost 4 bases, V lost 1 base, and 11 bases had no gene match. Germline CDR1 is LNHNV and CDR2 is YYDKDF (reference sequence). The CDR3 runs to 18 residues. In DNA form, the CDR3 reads TGTGCCACCAGCAGAGGAGCGGGAGGTCGGCCGAGGTACAATGAGCAGTTCTTC. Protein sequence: CATSRGAGGRPRYNEQFF.

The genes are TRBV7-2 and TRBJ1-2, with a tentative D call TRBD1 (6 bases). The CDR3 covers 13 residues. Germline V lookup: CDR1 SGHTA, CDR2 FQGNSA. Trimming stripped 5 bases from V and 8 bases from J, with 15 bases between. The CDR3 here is CASSLGALLGYTF. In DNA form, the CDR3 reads TGTGCCAGCAGCCTGGGGGCATTATTGGGCTACACCTTC.

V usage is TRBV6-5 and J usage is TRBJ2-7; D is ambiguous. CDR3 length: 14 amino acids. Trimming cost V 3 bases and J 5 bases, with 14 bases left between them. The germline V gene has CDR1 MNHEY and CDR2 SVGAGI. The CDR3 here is CASSYSSSSDEQYF. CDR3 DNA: TGTGCCAGCAGTTATAGCTCCTCGAGCGACGAGCAGTACTTC.

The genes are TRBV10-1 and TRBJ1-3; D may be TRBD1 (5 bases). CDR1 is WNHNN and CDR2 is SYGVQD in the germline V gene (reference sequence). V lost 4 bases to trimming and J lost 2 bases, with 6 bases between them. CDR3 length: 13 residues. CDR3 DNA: TGCGCCAGCAGTGGGACAACTGGAAACACCATATATTTT. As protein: CASSGTTGNTIYF.

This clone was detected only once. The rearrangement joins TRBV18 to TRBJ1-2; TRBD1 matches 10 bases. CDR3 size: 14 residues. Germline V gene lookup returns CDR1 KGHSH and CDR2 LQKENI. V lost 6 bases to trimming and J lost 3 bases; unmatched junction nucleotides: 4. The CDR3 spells CASSRDRGDYGYTF. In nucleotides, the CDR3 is TGTGCCAGCTCCCGGGACAGGGGTGACTATGGCTACACCTTC. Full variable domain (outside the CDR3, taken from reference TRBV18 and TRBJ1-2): NAGVMQNPRHLVRRRGQEARLRCSPMKGHSHVYWYRQLPEEGLKFMVYLQKENIIDESGMPKERFSAEFPKEGPSILRIQQVVRGDSAAYFCASSRDRGDYGYTFGSGTRLTVV.

CDR3 nucleotide sequence: TGTGCCAGCTCACCCCTTTTTTCTGCGTCCTACGAGCAGTACTTC. Translated, it gives CASSPLFSASYEQYF. This sequence joins TRBV18 and TRBJ2-7; D gene uncertain. V lost 3 bases to trimming and J lost 1 base, with 13 bases between them. This CDR3 has 15 residues. Germline V gene sequence: CDR1 KGHSH, CDR2 LQKENI. The whole variable domain, filled in from reference TRBV18 and TRBJ2-7, reads NAGVMQNPRHLVRRRGQEARLRCSPMKGHSHVYWYRQLPEEGLKFMVYLQKENIIDESGMPKERFSAEFPKEGPSILRIQQVVRGDSAAYFCASSPLFSASYEQYFGPGTRLTVT.

For the CDR3, the DNA is TGCGCCAGCAGCTCAGGGGAGGGGAACAATCAGCCCCAGCATTTT. This sequence encodes CASSSGEGNNQPQHF. The chain is built from TRBV5-1 and TRBJ1-5; D is perhaps TRBD1 (6 bases). From germline, CDR1 is SGHRS and CDR2 YFSETQ. CDR3 size: 15 residues. Trimming removed 3 bases from V and 3 bases from J, with 13 bases in between.

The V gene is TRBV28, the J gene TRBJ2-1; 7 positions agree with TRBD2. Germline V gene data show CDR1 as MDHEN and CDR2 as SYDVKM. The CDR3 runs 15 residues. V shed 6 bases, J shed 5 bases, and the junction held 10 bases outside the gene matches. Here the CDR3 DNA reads TGTGCCAGCAGCAAGACTAGCTCTCTACACAATGAGCAGTTCTTC. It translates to CASSKTSSLHNEQFF.

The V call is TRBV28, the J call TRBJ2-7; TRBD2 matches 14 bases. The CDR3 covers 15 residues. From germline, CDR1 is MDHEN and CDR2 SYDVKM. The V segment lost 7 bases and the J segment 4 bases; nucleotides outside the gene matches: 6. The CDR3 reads CASTPGTSGSYEQYF. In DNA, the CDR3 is TGTGCCAGCACCCCGGGGACTAGCGGGAGTTACGAGCAGTACTTC.

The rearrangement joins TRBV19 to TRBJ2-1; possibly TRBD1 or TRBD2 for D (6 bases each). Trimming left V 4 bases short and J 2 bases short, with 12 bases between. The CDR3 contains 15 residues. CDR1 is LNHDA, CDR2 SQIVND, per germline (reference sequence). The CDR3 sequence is CASSRTGRPYNEQFF. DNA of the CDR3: TGTGCCAGTAGTAGAACAGGGAGGCCCTACAATGAGCAGTTCTTC.

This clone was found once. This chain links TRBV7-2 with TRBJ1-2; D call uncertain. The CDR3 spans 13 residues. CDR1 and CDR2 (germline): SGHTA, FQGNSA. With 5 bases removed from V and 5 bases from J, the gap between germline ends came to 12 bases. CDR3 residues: CASSVGQEYGYTF. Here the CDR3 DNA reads TGTGCCAGCAGCGTCGGGCAGGAGTATGGCTACACCTTC.

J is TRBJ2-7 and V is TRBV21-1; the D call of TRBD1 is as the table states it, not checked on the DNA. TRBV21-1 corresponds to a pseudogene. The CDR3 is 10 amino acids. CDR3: CASSSNEQYF. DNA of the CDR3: TGTGCCAGCAGCTCAAACGAGCAGTACTTC.

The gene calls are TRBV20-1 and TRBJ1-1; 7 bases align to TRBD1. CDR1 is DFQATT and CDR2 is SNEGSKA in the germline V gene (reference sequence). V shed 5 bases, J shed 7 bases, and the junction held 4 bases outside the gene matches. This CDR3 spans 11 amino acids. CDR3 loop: CSAVQGFEAFF. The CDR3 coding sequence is TGCAGTGCTGTACAGGGGTTTGAAGCTTTCTTT.

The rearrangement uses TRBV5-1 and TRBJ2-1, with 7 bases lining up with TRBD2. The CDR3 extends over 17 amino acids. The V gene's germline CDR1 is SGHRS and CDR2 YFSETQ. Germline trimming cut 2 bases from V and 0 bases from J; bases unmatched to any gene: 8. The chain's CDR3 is CASSFRITGGSYNEQFF. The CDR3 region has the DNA TGCGCCAGCAGCTTCCGGATTACGGGAGGCTCCTACAATGAGCAGTTCTTC.

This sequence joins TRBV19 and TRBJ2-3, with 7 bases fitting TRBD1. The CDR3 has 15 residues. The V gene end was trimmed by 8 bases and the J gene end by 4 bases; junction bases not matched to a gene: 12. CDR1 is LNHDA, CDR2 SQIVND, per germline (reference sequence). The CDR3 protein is CASGRTGDVADTQYF. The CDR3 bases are TGTGCCAGTGGACGTACAGGGGACGTGGCAGATACGCAGTATTTT. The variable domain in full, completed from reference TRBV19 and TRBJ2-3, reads DGGITQSPKYLFRKEGQNVTLSCEQNLNHDAMYWYRQDPGQGLRLIYYSQIVNDFQKGDIAEGYSVSREKKESFPLTVTSAQKNPTAFYLCASGRTGDVADTQYFGPGTRLTVL.

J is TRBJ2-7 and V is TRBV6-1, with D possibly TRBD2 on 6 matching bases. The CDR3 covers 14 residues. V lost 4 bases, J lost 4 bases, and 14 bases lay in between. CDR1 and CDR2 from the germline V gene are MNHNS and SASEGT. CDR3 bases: TGTGCCAGCAGTGGACTAGTGAGGGATTACGAGCAGTACTTC. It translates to CASSGLVRDYEQYF.

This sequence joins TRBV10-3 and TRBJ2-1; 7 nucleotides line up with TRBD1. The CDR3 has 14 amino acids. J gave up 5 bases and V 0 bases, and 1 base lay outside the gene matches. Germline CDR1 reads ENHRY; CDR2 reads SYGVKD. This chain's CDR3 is CAISESRGHNEQFF. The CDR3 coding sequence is TGTGCCATCAGTGAGTCGAGGGGGCACAATGAGCAGTTCTTC.

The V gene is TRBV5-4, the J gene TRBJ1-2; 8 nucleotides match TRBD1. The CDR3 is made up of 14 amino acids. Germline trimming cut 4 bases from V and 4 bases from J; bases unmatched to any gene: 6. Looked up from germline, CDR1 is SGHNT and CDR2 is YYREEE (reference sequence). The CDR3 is CASSGDRGVYGYTF. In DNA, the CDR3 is TGTGCCAGCAGCGGCGACAGGGGCGTCTATGGCTACACCTTC.

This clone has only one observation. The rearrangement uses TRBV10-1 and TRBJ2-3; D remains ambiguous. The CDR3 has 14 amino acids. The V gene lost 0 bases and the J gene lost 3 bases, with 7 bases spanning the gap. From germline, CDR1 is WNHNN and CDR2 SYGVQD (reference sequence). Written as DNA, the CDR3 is TGCGCCAGCAGTGAGTCGTTATCGACAGATACGCAGTATTTT. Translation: CASSESLSTDTQYF.

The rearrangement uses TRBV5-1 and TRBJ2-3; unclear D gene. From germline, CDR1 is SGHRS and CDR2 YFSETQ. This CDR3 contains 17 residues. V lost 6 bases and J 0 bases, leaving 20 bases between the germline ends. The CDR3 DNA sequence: TGCGCCAGCAAATACCCCGAACGAAGTTCTAGCACAGATACGCAGTATTTT. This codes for CASKYPERSSSTDTQYF.